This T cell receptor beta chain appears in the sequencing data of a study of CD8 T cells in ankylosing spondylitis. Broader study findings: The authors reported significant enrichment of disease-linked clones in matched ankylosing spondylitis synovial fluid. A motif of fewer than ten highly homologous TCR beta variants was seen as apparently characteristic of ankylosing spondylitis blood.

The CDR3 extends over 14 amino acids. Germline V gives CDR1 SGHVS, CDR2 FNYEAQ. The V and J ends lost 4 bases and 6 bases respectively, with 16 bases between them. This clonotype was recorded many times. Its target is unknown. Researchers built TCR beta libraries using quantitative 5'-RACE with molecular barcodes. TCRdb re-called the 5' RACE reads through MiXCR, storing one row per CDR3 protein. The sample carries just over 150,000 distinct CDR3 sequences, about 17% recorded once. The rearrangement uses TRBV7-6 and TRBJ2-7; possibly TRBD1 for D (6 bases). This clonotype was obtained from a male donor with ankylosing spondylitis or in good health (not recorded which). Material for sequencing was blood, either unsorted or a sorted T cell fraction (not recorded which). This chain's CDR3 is CASSYRDTNPEQYF. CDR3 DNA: TGTGCCAGCAGCTACCGGGACACCAACCCCGAGCAGTACTTC.